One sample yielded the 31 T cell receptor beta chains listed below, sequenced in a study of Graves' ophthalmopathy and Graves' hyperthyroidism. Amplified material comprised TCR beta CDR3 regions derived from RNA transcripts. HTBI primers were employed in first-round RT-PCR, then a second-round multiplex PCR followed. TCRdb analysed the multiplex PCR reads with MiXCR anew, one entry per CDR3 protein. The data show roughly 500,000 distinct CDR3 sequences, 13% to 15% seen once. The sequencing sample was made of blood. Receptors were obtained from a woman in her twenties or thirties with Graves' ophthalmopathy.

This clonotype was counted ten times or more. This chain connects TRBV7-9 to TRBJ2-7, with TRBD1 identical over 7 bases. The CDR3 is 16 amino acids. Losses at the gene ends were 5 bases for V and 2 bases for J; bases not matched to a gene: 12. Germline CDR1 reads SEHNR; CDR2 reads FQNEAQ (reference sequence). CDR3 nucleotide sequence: TGTGCCAGCAGCCCGGGCGGTGGGACAGCACCCTACGAGCAGTACTTC. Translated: CASSPGGGTAPYEQYF.

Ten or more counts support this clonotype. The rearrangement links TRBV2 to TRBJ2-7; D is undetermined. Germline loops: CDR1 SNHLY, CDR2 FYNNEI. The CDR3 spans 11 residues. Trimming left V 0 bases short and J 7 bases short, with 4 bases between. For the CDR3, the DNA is TGTGCCAGCAGTGAAGCGGCAGAGCAGTACTTC. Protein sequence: CASSEAAEQYF.

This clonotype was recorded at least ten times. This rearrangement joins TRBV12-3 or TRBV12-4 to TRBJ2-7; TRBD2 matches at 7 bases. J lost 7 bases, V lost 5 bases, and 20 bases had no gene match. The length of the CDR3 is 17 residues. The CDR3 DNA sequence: TGTGCCAGCAGTCGAGGCACCACAGCGGGAATGGAGGGAGAGCAGTACTTC. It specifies CASSRGTTAGMEGEQYF.

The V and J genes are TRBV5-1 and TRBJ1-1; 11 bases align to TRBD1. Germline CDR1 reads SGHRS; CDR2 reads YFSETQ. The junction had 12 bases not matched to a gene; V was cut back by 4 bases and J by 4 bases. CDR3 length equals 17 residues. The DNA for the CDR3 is TGCGCCAGCAGCCCCTGGACAGGGGGCCTTGTGAGCACTGAAGCTTTCTTT. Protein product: CASSPWTGGLVSTEAFF.

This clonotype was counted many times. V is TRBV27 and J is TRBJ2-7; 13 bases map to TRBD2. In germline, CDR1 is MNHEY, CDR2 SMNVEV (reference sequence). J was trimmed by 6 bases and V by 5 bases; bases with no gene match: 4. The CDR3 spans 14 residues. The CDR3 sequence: CASSPGTSGVEQYF. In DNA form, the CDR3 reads TGTGCCAGCAGTCCCGGGACTAGCGGGGTCGAGCAGTACTTC.

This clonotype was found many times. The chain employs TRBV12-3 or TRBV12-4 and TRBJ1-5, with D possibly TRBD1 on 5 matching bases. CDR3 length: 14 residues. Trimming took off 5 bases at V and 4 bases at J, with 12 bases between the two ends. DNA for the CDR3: TGTGCCAGCAGTCTGGGGGGGAAAAATCAGCCCCAGCATTTT. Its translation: CASSLGGKNQPQHF.

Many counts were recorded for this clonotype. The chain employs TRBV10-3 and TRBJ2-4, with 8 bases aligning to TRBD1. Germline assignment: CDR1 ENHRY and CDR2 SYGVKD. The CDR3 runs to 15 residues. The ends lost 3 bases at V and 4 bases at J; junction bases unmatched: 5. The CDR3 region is CAISDSGTGKNIQYF. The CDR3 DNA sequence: TGTGCCATCAGTGACTCCGGGACAGGAAAAAACATTCAGTACTTC.

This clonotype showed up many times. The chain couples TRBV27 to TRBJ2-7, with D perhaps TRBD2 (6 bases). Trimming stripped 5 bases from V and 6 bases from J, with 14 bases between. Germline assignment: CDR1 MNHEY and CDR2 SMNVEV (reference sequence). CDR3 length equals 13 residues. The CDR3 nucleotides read TGTGCCAGCAGTCCCAAGACTAGTTTCGAGCAGTACTTC. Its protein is CASSPKTSFEQYF.

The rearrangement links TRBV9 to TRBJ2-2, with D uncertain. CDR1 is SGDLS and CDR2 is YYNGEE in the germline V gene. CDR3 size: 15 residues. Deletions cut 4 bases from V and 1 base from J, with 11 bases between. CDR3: CASSPRALNTGELFF. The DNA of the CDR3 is TGTGCCAGCAGCCCCCGGGCCCTGAACACCGGGGAGCTGTTTTTT.

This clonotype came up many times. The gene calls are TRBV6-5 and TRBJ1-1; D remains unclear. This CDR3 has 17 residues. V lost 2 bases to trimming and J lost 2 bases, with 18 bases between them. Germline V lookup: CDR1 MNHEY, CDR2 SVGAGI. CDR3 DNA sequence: TGTGCCAGCAGTTACGACACACTTGGAGGGCCCAACACTGAAGCTTTCTTT. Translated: CASSYDTLGGPNTEAFF.

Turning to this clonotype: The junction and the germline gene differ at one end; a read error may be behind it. The CDR3 reads CASIARDRLNPYGYTF. CDR3 in DNA: TGTGCAAGCATCGCCCGGGACAGGCTTAACCCGTATGGCTACACCTTC. This chain links TRBV9 with TRBJ1-2, with 8 positions matching TRBD1. The germline CDR1 and CDR2 sequences are SGDLS and YYNGEE. CDR3 length equals 16 residues.

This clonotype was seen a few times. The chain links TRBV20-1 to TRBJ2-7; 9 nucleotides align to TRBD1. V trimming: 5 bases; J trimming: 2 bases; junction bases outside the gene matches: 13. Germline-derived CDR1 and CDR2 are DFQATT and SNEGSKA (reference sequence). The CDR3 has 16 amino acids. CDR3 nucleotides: TGCAGTGCTCTGGGAACGGGGACAGGGACCCCCTACGAGCAGTACTTC. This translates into CSALGTGTGTPYEQYF.

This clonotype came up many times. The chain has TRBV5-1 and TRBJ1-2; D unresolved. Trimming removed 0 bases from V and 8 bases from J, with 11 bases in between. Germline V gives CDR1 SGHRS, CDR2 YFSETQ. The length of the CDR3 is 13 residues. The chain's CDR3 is CASSLDSGEGYTF. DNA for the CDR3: TGCGCCAGCAGCTTGGACTCCGGCGAAGGCTACACCTTC.

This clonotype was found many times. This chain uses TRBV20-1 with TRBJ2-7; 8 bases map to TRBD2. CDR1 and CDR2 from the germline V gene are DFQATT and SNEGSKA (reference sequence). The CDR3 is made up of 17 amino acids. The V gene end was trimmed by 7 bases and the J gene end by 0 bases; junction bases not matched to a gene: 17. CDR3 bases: TGCAGTGTTATCCCAGCAATTAGCGGGAAGAACTCCTACGAGCAGTACTTC. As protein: CSVIPAISGKNSYEQYF.

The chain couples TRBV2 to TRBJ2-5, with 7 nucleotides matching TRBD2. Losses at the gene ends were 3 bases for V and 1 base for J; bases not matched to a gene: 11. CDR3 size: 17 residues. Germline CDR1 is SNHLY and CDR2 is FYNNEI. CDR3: CASSDPSQRGLQETQYF. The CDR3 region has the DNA TGTGCCAGCAGTGACCCCTCCCAGCGGGGTCTCCAAGAGACCCAGTACTTC.

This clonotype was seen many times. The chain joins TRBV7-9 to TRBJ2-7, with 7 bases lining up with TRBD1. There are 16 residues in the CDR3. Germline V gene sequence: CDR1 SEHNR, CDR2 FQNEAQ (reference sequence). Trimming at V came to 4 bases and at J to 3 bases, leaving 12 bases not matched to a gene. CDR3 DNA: TGTGCCAGCAGCTCAAACGACAGGGACCCCCTCTACGAGCAGTACTTC. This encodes CASSSNDRDPLYEQYF. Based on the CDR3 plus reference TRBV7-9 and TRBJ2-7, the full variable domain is DTGVSQNPRHKITKRGQNVTFRCDPISEHNRLYWYRQTLGQGPEFLTYFQNEAQLEKSRLLSDRFSAERPKGSFSTLEIQRTEQGDSAMYLCASSSNDRDPLYEQYFGPGTRLTVT.

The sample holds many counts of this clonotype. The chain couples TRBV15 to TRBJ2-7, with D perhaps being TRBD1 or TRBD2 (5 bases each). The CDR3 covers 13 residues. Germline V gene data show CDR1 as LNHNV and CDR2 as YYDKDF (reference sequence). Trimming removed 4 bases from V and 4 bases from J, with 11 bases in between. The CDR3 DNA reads TGTGCCACCAGCAAGGGGACCGCTTACGAGCAGTACTTC. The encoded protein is CATSKGTAYEQYF.

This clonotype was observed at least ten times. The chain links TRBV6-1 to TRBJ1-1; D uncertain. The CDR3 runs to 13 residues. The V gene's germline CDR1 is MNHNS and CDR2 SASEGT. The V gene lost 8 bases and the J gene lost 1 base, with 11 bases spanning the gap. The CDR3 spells CASLITGNTEAFF. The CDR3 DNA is TGTGCCAGCCTGATAACCGGGAACACTGAAGCTTTCTTT.

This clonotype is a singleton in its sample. The CDR3 nucleotides read TGTGCCAGCAGCTTAGAGGACCGGGAATGGCAGTACTTC. It encodes CASSLEDREWQYF. This sequence joins TRBV7-9 and TRBJ2-7; D is perhaps TRBD2 (5 bases). This CDR3 contains 13 residues. Germline CDR1 and CDR2: SEHNR and FQNEAQ (reference sequence). With 1 base removed from V and 9 bases from J, the gap between germline ends came to 13 bases.

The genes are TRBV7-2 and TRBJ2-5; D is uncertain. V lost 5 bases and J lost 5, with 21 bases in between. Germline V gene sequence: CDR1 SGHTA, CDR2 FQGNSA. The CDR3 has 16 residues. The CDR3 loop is CASSTQIPKLQETQYF. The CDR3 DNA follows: TGTGCCAGCAGCACCCAGATCCCAAAGTTACAGGAGACCCAGTACTTC. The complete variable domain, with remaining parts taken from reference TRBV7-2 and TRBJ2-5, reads GAGVSQSPSNKVTEKGKDVELRCDPISGHTALYWYRQSLGQGLEFLIYFQGNSAPDKSGLPSDRFSAERTGGSVSTLTIQRTQQEDSAVYLCASSTQIPKLQETQYFGPGTRLLVL.

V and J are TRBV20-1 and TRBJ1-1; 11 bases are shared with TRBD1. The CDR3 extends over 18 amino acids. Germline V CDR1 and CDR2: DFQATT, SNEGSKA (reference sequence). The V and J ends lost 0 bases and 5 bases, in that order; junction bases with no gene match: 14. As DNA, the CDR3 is TGCAGTGCTAGAGATCGGGCCGGGACAGGGGGGACATGGACTGAAGCTTTCTTT. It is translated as CSARDRAGTGGTWTEAFF.

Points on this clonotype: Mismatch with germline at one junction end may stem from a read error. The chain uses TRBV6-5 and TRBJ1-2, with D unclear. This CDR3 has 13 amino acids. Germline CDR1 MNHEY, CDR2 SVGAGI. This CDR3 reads CASRYTANYGHTF. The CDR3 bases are TGTGCCAGCCGTTACACAGCTAACTATGGCCACACCTTC.

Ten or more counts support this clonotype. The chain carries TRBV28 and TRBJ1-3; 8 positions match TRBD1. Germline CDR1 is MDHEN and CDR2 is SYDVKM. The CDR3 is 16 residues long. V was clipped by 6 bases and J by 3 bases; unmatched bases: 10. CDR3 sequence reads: CASSPTGGAFGNTIYF. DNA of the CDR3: TGTGCCAGCAGCCCAACAGGGGGTGCCTTTGGAAACACCATATATTTT.

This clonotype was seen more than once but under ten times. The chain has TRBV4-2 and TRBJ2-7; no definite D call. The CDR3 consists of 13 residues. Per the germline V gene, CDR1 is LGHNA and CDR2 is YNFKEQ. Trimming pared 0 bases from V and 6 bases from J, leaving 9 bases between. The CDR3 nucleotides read TGTGCCAGCAGCCAAGAACAAAGCTCCGAGCAGTACTTC. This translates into CASSQEQSSEQYF.

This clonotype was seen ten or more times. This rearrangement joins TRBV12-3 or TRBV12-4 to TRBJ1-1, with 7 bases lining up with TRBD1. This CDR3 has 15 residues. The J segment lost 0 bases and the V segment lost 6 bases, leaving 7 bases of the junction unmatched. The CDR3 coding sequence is TGTGCCAGCAGCCTCACAGGGGCCTTGAACACTGAAGCTTTCTTT. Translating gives CASSLTGALNTEAFF.

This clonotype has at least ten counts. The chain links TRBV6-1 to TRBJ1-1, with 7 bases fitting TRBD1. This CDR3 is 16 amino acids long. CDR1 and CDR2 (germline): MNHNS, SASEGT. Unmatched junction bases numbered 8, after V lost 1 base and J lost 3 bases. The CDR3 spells CASSEEMGRGDTEAFF. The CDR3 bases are TGTGCCAGCAGTGAAGAGATGGGCAGGGGGGACACTGAAGCTTTCTTT.

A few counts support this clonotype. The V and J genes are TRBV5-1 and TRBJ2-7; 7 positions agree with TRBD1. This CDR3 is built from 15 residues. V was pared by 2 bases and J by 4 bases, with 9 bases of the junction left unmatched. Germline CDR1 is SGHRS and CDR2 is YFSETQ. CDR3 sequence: CASSFTGAPGYEQYF. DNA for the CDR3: TGCGCCAGCAGCTTTACAGGGGCCCCAGGTTACGAGCAGTACTTC.

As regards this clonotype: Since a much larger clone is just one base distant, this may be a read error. CDR3 coding DNA: TGTGCCAGCTGTGATGCCTTTACAGCTCAGCCCCAGCATTTT. Protein sequence: CASCDAFTAQPQHF. The chain has TRBV6-1 and TRBJ1-5; no firm D call. The CDR3 spans 14 residues. Per germline, CDR1 MNHNS and CDR2 SASEGT.

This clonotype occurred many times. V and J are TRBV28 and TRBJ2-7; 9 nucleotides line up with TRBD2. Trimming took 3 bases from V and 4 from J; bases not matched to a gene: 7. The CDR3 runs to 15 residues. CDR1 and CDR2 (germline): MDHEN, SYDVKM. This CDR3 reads CASSLGGRARYEQYF. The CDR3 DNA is TGTGCCAGCAGTTTGGGCGGGAGGGCCAGGTACGAGCAGTACTTC.

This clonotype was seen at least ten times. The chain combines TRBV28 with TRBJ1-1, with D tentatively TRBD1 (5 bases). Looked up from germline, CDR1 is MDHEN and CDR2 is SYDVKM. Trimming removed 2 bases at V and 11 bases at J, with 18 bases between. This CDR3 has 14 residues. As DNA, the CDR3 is TGTGCCAGCAGTTTAGGGGGATTTTCTGGGCCGGCTTTCTTT. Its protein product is CASSLGGFSGPAFF.

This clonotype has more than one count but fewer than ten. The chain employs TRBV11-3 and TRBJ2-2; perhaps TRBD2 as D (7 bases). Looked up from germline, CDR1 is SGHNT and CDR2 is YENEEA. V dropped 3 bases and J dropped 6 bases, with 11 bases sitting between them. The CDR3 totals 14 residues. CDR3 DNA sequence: TGTGCCAGCAGCTTGGGGGCGGGAGCCGGGGAGCTGTTTTTT. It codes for CASSLGAGAGELFF.